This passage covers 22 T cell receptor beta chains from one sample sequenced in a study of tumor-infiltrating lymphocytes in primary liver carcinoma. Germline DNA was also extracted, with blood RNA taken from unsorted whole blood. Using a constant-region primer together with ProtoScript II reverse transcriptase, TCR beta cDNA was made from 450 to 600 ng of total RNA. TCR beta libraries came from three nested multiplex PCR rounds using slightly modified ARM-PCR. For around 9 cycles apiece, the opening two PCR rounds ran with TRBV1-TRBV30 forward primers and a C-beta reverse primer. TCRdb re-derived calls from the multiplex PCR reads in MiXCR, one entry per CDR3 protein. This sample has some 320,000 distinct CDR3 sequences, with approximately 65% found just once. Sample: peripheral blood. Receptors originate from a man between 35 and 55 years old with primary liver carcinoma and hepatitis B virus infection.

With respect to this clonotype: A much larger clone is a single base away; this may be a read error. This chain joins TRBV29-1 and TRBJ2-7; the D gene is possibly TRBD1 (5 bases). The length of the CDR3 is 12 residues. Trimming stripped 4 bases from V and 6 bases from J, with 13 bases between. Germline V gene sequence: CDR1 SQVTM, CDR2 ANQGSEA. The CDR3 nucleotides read TGCAGCGTTGTTGCATGGGGCGGCGAGCAGTACTTC. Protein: CSVVAWGGEQYF.

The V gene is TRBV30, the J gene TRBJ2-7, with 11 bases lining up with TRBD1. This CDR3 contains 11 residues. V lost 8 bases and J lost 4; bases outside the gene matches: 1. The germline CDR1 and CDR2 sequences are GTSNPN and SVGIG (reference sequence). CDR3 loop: CAGDRGYEQYF. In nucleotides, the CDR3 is TGTGCCGGGGACAGGGGGTACGAGCAGTACTTC.

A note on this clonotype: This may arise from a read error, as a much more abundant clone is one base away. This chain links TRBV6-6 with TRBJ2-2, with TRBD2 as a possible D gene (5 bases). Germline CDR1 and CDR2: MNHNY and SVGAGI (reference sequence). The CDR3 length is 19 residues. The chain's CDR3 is CASSYSASFWRSNTGELLF. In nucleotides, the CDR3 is TGTGCCAGCAGTTACTCGGCCTCTTTTTGGAGGTCGAACACCGGGGAGCTGTTATTT.

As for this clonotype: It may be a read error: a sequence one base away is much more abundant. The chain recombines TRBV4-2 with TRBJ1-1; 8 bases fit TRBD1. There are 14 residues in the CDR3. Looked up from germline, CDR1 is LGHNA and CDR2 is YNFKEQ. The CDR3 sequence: CATSQDPGQGEAFF. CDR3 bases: TGTGCCACCAGCCAAGATCCAGGACAGGGCGAAGCTTTCTTT.

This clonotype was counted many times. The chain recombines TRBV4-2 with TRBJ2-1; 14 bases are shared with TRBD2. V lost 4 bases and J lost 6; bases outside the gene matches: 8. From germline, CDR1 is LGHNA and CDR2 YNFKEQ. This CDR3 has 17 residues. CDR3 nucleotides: TGTGCCAGCAGCCCCTCGCAGGGACTAGCGGGAGTCAATGAGCAGTTCTTC. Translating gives CASSPSQGLAGVNEQFF.

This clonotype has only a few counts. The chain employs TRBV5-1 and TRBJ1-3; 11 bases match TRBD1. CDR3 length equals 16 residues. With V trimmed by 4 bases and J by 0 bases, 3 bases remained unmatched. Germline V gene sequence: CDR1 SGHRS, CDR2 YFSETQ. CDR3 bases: TGCGCCAGCAGCCGGACAGGGGGCAGCTCTGGAAACACCATATATTTT. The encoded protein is CASSRTGGSSGNTIYF.

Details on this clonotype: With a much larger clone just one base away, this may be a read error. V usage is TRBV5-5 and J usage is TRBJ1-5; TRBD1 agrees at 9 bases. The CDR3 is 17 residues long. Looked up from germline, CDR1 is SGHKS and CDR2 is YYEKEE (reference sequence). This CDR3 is CASSLTGTGFSNEPQHF. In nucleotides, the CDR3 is TGTGCCAGCAGCTTGACCGGGACAGGGTTTAGCAATGAGCCCCAGCATTTT.

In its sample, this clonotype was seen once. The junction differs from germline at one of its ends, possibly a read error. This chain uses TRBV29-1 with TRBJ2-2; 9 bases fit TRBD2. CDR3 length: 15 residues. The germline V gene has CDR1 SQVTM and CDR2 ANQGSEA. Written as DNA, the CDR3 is TGCAGCGTGAGGACTAGCGAGAGTAGCAGCGGGGAGTTGTTTTTT. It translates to CSVRTSESSSGELFF.

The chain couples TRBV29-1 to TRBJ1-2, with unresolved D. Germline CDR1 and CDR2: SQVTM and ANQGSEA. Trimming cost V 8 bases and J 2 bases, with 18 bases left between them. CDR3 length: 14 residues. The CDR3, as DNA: TGCAGCTTTGCAGACGCGGCCGGAAACTATGGCTACACCTTC. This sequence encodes CSFADAAGNYGYTF.

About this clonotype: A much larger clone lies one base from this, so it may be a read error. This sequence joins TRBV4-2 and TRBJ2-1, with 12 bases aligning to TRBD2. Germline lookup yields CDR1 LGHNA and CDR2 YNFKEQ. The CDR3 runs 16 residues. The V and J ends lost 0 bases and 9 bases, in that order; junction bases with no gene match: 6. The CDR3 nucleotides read TGTGCCAGCAGCCAAGATGCTAGCGGGAGGGGAAGTGAGCAGTTCTTC. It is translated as CASSQDASGRGSEQFF.

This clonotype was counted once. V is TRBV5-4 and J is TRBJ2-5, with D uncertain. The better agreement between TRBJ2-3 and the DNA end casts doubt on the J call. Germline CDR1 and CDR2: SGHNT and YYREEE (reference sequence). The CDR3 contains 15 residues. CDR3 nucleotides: TGTGCCAGCAGCTTGGTGGGCGTTCAACCGGATGCGCAGTATTTT. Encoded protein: CASSLVGVQPDAQYF.

DNA of the CDR3: TGCAGTGCTAACCCCACAGGGAGTGACTACAATGAGCAGTTCTTC. Residues: CSANPTGSDYNEQFF. V gene TRBV20-1 combines with J gene TRBJ2-1, with a weak D call TRBD1 (6 bases). V lost 4 bases to trimming and J lost 3 bases, with 16 bases between them. Per the germline V gene, CDR1 is DFQATT and CDR2 is SNEGSKA (reference sequence). The CDR3 has 15 amino acids.

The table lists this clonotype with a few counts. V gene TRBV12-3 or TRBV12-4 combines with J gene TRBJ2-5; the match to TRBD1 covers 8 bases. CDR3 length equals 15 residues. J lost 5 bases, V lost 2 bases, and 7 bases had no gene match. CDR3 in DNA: TGTGCCAGCAGTTTATCCGCAGGGGGCGGCGAGACCCAGTACTTC. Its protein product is CASSLSAGGGETQYF.

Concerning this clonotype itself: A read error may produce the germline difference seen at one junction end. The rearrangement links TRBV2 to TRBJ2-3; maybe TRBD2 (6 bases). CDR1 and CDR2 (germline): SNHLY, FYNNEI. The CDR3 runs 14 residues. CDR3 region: CASSDTSFTETQYF. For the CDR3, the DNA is TGTGCCAGCAGTGACACTAGCTTCACAGAAACGCAGTATTTT.

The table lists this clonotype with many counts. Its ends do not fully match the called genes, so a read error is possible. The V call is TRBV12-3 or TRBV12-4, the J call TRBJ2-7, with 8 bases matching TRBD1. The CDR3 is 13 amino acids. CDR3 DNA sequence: TGTGCCAGCAGTTTTAACGTTAAGGACAGGGCAGCCTTC. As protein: CASSFNVKDRAAF.

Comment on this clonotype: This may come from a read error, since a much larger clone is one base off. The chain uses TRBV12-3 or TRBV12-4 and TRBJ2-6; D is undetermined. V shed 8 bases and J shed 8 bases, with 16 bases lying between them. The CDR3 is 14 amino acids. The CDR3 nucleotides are TGTGCCAGCCAACGAGAGGTAGGGACCAACGTCCTGACTTTC. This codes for CASQREVGTNVLTF.

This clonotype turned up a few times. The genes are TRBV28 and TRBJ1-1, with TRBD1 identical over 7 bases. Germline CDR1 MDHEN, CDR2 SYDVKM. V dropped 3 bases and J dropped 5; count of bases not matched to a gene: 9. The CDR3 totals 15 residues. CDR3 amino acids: CASSFHRGARTEAFF. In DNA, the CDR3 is TGTGCCAGCAGTTTCCACAGGGGCGCGAGAACTGAAGCTTTCTTT. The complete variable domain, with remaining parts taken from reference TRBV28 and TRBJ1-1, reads DVKVTQSSRYLVKRTGEKVFLECVQDMDHENMFWYRQDPGLGLRLIYFSYDVKMKEKGDIPEGYSVSREKKERFSLILESASTNQTSMYLCASSFHRGARTEAFFGQGTRLTVV.

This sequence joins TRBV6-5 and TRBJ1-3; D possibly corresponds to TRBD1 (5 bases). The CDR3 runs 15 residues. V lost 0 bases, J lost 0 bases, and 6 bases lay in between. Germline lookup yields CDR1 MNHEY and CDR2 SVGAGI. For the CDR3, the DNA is TGTGCCAGCAGTTACTCCGGGGGCTCTGGAAACACCATATATTTT. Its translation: CASSYSGGSGNTIYF.

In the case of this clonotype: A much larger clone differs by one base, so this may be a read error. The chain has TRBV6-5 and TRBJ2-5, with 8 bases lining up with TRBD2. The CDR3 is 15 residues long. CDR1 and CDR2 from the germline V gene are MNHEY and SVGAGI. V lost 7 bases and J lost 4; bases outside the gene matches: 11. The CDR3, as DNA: TGTGCCAGCACCTCGGGACCAGCGGGAGTAGAGACCCAGTACTTC. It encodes CASTSGPAGVETQYF.

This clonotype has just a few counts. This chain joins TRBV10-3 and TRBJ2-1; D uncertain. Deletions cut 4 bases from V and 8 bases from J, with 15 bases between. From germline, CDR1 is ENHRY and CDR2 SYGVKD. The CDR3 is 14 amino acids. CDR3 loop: CAISGVGSGDEQFF. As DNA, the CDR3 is TGTGCCATCAGTGGGGTGGGGTCCGGCGATGAGCAGTTCTTC.

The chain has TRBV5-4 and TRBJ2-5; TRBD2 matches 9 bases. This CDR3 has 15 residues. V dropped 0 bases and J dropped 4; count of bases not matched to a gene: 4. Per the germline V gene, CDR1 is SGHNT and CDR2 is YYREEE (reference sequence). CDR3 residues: CASSLAGTSIETQYF. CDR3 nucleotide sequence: TGTGCCAGCAGCTTGGCCGGGACTAGCATAGAGACCCAGTACTTC.

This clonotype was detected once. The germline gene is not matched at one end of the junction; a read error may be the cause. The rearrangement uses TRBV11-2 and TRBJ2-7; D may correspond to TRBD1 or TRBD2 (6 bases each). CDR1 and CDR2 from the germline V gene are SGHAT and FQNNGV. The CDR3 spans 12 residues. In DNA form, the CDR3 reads TGTGTCAGCAGTCCCGGGGGCTACGAGCAGCACTTC. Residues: CVSSPGGYEQHF.